The source of this TCR beta chain is a study of blood T cell repertoires in COVID-19. Study information: Sources were T cells, B-cell-depleted T cells, or PBMCs; the material itself was cDNA or gDNA.

Only in-frame clones appear in the TCRdb table, and some are missing; sequencing was by immunoSEQ multiplex PCR. The sample has some 190,000 clones; around 84% are singletons. The CDR3 length is 13 residues. Trimming pared 5 bases from V and 9 bases from J, leaving 15 bases between. Per germline, CDR1 SGHRS and CDR2 YFSETQ. The sequence derives from a human donor in a cohort sampled during active COVID-19. The rearrangement joins TRBV5-1 to TRBJ2-4; weak D call: TRBD1 (6 bases). Sequenced sample: peripheral blood. Here the CDR3 DNA reads TGCGCCAGCAGTCAAGGACAGACTGGCATTCAGTACTTC. This codes for CASSQGQTGIQYF.